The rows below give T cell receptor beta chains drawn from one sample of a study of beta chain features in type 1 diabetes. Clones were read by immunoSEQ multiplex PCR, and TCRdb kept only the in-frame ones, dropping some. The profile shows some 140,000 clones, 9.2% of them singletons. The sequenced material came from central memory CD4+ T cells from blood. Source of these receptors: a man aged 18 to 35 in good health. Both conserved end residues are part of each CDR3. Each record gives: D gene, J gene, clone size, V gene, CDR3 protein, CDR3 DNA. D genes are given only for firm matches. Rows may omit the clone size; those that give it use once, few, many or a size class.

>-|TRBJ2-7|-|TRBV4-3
CASSRLTSGTYEQYF
TGCGCCAGCAGCCGCTTAACTAGTGGAACCTACGAGCAGTACTTC
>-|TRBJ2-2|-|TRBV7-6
CASSSRQSGSGELFF
TGTGCCAGCAGCTCCCGACAGTCCGGCTCCGGGGAGCTGTTTTTT
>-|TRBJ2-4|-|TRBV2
CASSEDTTKNIQYF
TGTGCCAGCAGTGAAGACACCACCAAAAACATTCAGTACTTC
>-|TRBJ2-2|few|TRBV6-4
CASSIDRNTGELFF
TGTGCCAGCAGCATCGACAGGAACACCGGGGAGCTGTTTTTT
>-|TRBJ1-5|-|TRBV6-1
CASSDPQPQHF
TGTGCCAGCAGTGACCCACAGCCCCAGCATTTT
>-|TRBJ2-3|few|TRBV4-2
CASSLGADTQYF
TGTGCCAGCAGCTTAGGGGCGGATACGCAGTATTTT
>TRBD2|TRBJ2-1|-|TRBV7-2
CASSFMGLAESYNEQFF
TGTGCCAGCAGCTTCATGGGACTAGCGGAATCCTACAATGAGCAGTTCTTC
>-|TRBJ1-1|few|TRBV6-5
CASRANTEAFF
TGTGCCAGCAGGGCGAACACTGAAGCTTTCTTT
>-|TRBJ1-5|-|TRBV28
CAASNGINQPQHF
TGTGCCGCCTCGAACGGGATAAATCAGCCCCAGCATTTT
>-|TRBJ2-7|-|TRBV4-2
CASSQDLGGRYEQYF
TGTGCCAGCAGCCAAGATCTGGGGGGGCGGTACGAGCAGTACTTC
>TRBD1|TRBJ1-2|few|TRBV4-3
CASSQDRGTGDDYGYTF
TGCGCCAGCAGCCAAGATCGGGGGACAGGGGACGACTATGGCTACACCTTC
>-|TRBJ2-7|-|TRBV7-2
CASSLVRTYEQYF
TGTGCCAGCAGTTTGGTTAGAACCTACGAGCAGTACTTC
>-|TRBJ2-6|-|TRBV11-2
CASSSRMSGANVLTF
TGTGCCAGCAGCTCGCGGATGTCTGGGGCCAACGTCCTGACTTTC
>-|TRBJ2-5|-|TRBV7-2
CASTQGAGVETQYF
TGTGCCAGCACCCAGGGGGCGGGGGTGGAGACCCAGTACTTC
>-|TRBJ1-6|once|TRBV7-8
CASSLDAGDNSPLHF
TGTGCCAGCAGCTTAGATGCCGGAGATAATTCACCCCTCCACTTT
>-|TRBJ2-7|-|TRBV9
CASSPSNRDEQYF
TGTGCCAGCAGCCCGAGCAACAGAGACGAGCAGTACTTC
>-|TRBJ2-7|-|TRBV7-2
CASSLEAAPGYEQYF
TGTGCCAGCAGCTTAGAGGCCGCGCCAGGCTACGAGCAGTACTTC
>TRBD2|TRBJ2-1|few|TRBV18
CASSPPGTSDEQFF
TGTGCCAGCTCACCACCAGGGACTAGTGATGAGCAGTTCTTC
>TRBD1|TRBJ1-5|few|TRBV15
CATSRTGIGQPQHF
TGTGCCACCAGCAGGACAGGGATCGGGCAGCCCCAGCATTTT
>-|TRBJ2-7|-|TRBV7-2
CASSWRDSAYEQYF
TGTGCCAGCAGCTGGCGGGATAGCGCCTACGAGCAGTACTTC
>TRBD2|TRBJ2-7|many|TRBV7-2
CASSRTSGGPYEQYF
TGTGCCAGCAGTCGGACTAGCGGGGGCCCCTACGAGCAGTACTTC
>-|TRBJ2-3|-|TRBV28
CASLSDSNTQYF
TGTGCCAGCCTTTCGGACAGCAATACGCAGTATTTT
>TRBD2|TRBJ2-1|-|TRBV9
CASSPSGSGGHYNEQFF
TGTGCCAGCAGCCCTTCGGGTAGCGGGGGCCACTACAATGAGCAGTTCTTC
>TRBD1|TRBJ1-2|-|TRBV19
CASRGTGGYGYTF
TGTGCCAGTAGGGGCACAGGGGGCTATGGCTACACCTTC
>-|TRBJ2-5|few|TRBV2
CASSGQAETQYF
TGTGCCAGCAGTGGGCAGGCGGAGACCCAGTACTTC
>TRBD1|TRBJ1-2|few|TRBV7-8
CASSPRTGGENGYTF
TGTGCCAGCAGCCCACGGACAGGGGGGGAAAATGGCTACACCTTC
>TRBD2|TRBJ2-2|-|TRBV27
CASSLAGWTGELFF
TGTGCCAGCAGCCTAGCGGGGTGGACCGGGGAGCTGTTTTTT
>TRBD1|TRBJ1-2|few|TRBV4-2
CASSLDRGKGYTF
TGTGCCAGCAGCCTCGACAGGGGAAAAGGCTACACCTTC
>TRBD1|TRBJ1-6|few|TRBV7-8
CASSLATGGNSPLHF
TGTGCCAGCAGCTTAGCTACAGGGGGGAATTCACCCCTCCACTTT
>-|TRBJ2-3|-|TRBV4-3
CASSQDIGGAGTQYF
TGCGCCAGCAGCCAAGATATAGGGGGGGCGGGTACGCAGTATTTT
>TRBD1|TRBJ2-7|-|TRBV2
CASSGTGGYEQYF
TGTGCCAGCAGTGGTACAGGGGGCTACGAGCAGTACTTC
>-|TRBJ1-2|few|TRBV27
CASSLRFRDYGYTF
TGTGCCAGCAGTTTAAGGTTCAGGGACTATGGCTACACCTTC
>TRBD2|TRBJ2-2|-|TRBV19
CASSPGLAGHTGELFF
TGTGCCAGTAGTCCGGGACTAGCGGGGCACACCGGGGAGCTGTTTTTT
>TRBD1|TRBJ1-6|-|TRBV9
CASSKAPGQGDSPLHF
TGTGCCAGCAGCAAGGCCCCGGGACAGGGAGATTCACCCCTCCACTTT
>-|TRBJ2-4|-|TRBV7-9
CASSPIEGGKNIQYF
TGTGCCAGCAGCCCTATCGAGGGAGGCAAAAACATTCAGTACTTC
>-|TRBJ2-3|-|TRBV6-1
CASTLRRNTDTQYF
TGTGCCAGCACCCTGCGGCGGAACACAGATACGCAGTATTTT
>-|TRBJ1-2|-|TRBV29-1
CSVEEQGLRGYTF
TGCAGCGTTGAAGAGCAGGGGCTTCGCGGCTACACCTTC
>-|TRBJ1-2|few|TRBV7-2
CASSLVGGQSNYGYTF
TGTGCCAGCAGCTTAGTTGGAGGACAGTCTAACTATGGCTACACCTTC
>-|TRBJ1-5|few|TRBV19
CASSIHGGNQPQHF
TGTGCCAGTAGTATACACGGGGGTAATCAGCCCCAGCATTTT
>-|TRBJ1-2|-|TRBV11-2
CASSSGQPGDYGYTF
TGTGCCAGCAGCTCAGGACAGCCCGGGGACTATGGCTACACCTTC
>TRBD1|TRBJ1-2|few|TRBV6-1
CASGGQGADYGYTF
TGTGCCAGCGGGGGACAGGGGGCGGACTATGGCTACACCTTC
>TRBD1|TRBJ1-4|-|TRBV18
CASTLDRANEKLFF
TGTGCCAGCACCCTCGACAGGGCTAATGAAAAACTGTTTTTT